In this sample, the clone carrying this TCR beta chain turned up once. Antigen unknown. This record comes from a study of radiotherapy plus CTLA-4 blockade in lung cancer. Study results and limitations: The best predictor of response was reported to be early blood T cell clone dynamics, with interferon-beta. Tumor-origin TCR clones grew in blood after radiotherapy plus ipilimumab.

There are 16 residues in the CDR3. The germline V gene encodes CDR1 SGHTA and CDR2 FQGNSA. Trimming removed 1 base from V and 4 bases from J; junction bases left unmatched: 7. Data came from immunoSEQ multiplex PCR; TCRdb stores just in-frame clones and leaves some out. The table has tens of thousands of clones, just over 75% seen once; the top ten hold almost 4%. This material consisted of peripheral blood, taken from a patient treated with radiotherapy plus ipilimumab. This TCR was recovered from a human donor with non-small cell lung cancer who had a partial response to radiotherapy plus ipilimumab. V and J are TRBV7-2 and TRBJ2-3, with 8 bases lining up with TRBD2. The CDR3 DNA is TGTGCCAGCAGCTTAGTTGCGGGGGGCAGCCCAGATACGCAGTATTTT. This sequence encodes CASSLVAGGSPDTQYF.